Each of the 29 T cell receptor beta chains below was sequenced from the same sample in a study of metastatic and nonmetastatic thyroid tumors. Using MiXCR, TCRdb re-called clones from the PCR reads. This sample has 34,000 or so clones, with around 15% found just once. Ahead of thyroid surgery, no patient had received treatment of any kind. The sequenced material came from blood. These receptors were obtained from a female donor with papillary thyroid cancer or a benign thyroid nodule (not recorded which). Some clones in this sample may be carry-over from other donors' samples.

This clone occurred many times. The chain links TRBV2 to TRBJ1-6; maybe TRBD1 (5 bases). The length of the CDR3 is 13 residues. Germline V CDR1 and CDR2: SNHLY, FYNNEI. V lost 5 bases, J lost 6 bases, and 8 bases lay in between. The CDR3 sequence is CASSRTSNSPLHF. In DNA form, the CDR3 reads TGTGCCAGCAGTCGGACAAGTAATTCACCCCTCCACTTT.

Regarding this clone: The CDR3 carries no conserved terminal phenylalanine or tryptophan, so it likely arises from a read error. Because the CDR3's place on the DNA is in doubt, the DNA is left out and the CDR3 is given as listed by TCRdb. This chain uses TRBV7-3 with TRBJ2-5; the table's D call TRBD1 went unverified against the DNA. CDR1 SGHTA and CDR2 FQGTGA come from the germline V gene. The CDR3 is 11 residues long, ends included. CDR3 amino acids: CVSSYPRDRSG.

The CDR3 is CASSTPNRVVHGELFF. The CDR3 DNA reads TGTGCCAGCAGTACCCCCAACAGGGTTGTTCACGGGGAGCTGTTTTTT. This sequence joins TRBV6-1 and TRBJ2-2; D possibly corresponds to TRBD1 (6 bases). CDR1 MNHNS and CDR2 SASEGT come from the germline V gene. The CDR3 has 16 residues. Trimming pared 5 bases from V and 7 bases from J, leaving 20 bases between.

This clone has ten or more counts. The V call is TRBV20-1, the J call TRBJ2-5, with D tentatively TRBD2 (6 bases). Germline V gene data show CDR1 as DFQATT and CDR2 as SNEGSKA (reference sequence). Trimming shortened V by 5 bases and J by 5 bases, and 21 bases separated the two germline ends. CDR3 length: 15 amino acids. The DNA of the CDR3 is TGCAGTGCTGCAAAGACTTCCGGGACTTTGGAGACCCAGTACTTC. As protein: CSAAKTSGTLETQYF.

Ten or more counts support this clone. The gene calls are TRBV6-1 and TRBJ2-1; the D gene is possibly TRBD2 (5 bases). CDR1 is MNHNS, CDR2 SASEGT, per germline. The length of the CDR3 is 14 residues. V lost 5 bases to trimming and J lost 8 bases, with 16 bases between them. In DNA form, the CDR3 reads TGTGCCAGCAGTCGGACCCGGGCGGGCGATGAGCAGTTCTTC. Amino acid sequence: CASSRTRAGDEQFF.

This clone was observed a few times. The chain has TRBV24-1 and TRBJ1-2; TRBD1 matches 7 bases. The CDR3 has 15 residues. Trimming took 3 bases from V and 0 from J; bases not matched to a gene: 3. Germline-derived CDR1 and CDR2 are KGHDR and SFDVKD. CDR3 region: CATSDRTGSNYGYTF. CDR3 nucleotides: TGTGCCACCAGTGATCGGACAGGTTCTAACTATGGCTACACCTTC.

This clone was seen a handful of times. Here the CDR3 omits its conserved ending phenylalanine or tryptophan, so a read error is the likely source. The chain carries TRBV10-3 and TRBJ2-6; D is perhaps TRBD1 (5 bases). Germline V gives CDR1 ENHRY, CDR2 SYGVKD. The CDR3 is 15 residues long. CDR3 sequence (DNA): TGTGCCATCAGGGACAATCGGCCTGGGGCCAACGTACTGACTCTC. Translating it yields CAIRDNRPGANVLTL.

Many counts were recorded for this clone. The chain links TRBV6-4 to TRBJ1-3, with a tentative D call TRBD1 (5 bases). Germline CDR1 MRHNA, CDR2 SNTAGT. The length of the CDR3 is 15 residues. With 8 bases removed from V and 7 bases from J, the gap between germline ends came to 21 bases. The CDR3: CASGRGVIIGNTIYF. CDR3 sequence (DNA): TGTGCCAGCGGTAGAGGGGTAATAATAGGGAACACCATATATTTT.

This clone was recorded many times. The rearrangement links TRBV25-1 to TRBJ1-2; a weak D match, TRBD1 (5 bases). Germline V CDR1 and CDR2: MGHDK, SYGVNS. V lost 3 bases to trimming and J lost 6 bases, with 20 bases between them. The CDR3 sequence is 16 residues long. CDR3: CASSDQGTMGSDGYTF. CDR3 DNA sequence: TGTGCCAGCAGTGACCAGGGTACAATGGGCTCGGATGGCTACACCTTC.

Of note for this clone: At one end the junction does not follow the germline gene, possibly because of a read error. The rearrangement links TRBV6-2 or TRBV6-3 to TRBJ1-3; D is ambiguous. This CDR3 has 15 amino acids. CDR1 and CDR2 (germline): MNHEY, SVGEGT. CDR3 DNA: TGTGCCAGCAGTTACGCCTGCTACTCTGGAAGCACCATATATTTT. Its translation: CASSYACYSGSTIYF.

The table lists this clone with many counts. This chain connects TRBV11-1 to TRBJ2-2; D may be TRBD1 (6 bases). The CDR3 totals 16 residues. Trimming removed 2 bases from V and 0 bases from J, with 10 bases in between. Germline loops: CDR1 SGHAT, CDR2 FQDESV (reference sequence). The CDR3 region has the DNA TGTGCCAGCAGCTTATTGGACAGACCGAACACCGGGGAGCTGTTTTTT. Translation gives CASSLLDRPNTGELFF.

The chain uses TRBV5-1 and TRBJ2-3; TRBD1 is a possible D gene (5 bases). V lost 0 bases and J lost 5, with 13 bases in between. Germline CDR1 is SGHRS and CDR2 is YFSETQ. The CDR3 length is 15 residues. The CDR3 DNA reads as TGCGCCAGCAGCTTGGAGGGGCACTTCATAGATACGCAGTATTTT. Amino acids: CASSLEGHFIDTQYF.

There are many counts of this clone. This chain links TRBV7-9 with TRBJ2-3; perhaps TRBD2 as D (7 bases). There are 15 residues in the CDR3. CDR1 and CDR2 (germline): SEHNR, FQNEAQ (reference sequence). V gave up 4 bases and J gave up 0 bases, with 11 bases separating them. The CDR3 sequence: CASSSAGASTDTQYF. The CDR3 nucleotides read TGTGCCAGCAGCTCTGCGGGGGCCAGCACAGATACGCAGTATTTT.

In this sample, this clone turned up many times. J is TRBJ2-2 and V is TRBV5-4; 11 bases line up with TRBD1. Germline V gene data show CDR1 as SGHNT and CDR2 as YYREEE (reference sequence). The CDR3 loop spans 17 amino acids. J lost 3 bases, V lost 3 bases, and 7 bases had no gene match. The CDR3 reads CASSSLQGQGDTGELFF. CDR3 coding DNA: TGTGCCAGCAGCTCGCTGCAGGGACAGGGGGACACCGGGGAGCTGTTTTTT.

The sample holds many counts of this clone. The rearrangement uses TRBV9 and TRBJ2-1; 9 bases fit TRBD2. The CDR3 spans 15 residues. CDR1 and CDR2 (germline): SGDLS, YYNGEE. The junction had 6 bases not matched to a gene; V was cut back by 0 bases and J by 8 bases. In DNA form, the CDR3 reads TGTGCCAGCAGCGTAGGAGCGGGAGGTTTAGATGAGCAGTTCTTC. It codes for CASSVGAGGLDEQFF.

This clone is medium-sized in the sample. The V call is TRBV27, the J call TRBJ2-7, with D possibly matching TRBD2 (5 bases). The CDR3 runs 14 residues. Looked up from germline, CDR1 is MNHEY and CDR2 is SMNVEV (reference sequence). Trimming removed 7 bases at V and 2 bases at J, with 15 bases between. The CDR3 loop reads CASKPLATTYEQYF. The CDR3 DNA reads as TGTGCCAGCAAGCCCCTAGCTACGACCTACGAGCAGTACTTC.

This clone appeared many times. J is TRBJ2-3 and V is TRBV28; possible D gene TRBD1, 6 bases. Germline V gene data show CDR1 as MDHEN and CDR2 as SYDVKM. V was pared by 3 bases and J by 2 bases, with 12 bases between. This CDR3 has 15 residues. CDR3 DNA: TGTGCCAGCAGTTTCCAGGGGCGGGCCACAGATACGCAGTATTTT. Its protein is CASSFQGRATDTQYF.

In the case of this clone: One end of the junction varies from germline; a read error may be responsible. The V and J genes are TRBV20-1 and TRBJ2-1; no clear D gene. The CDR3 consists of 18 residues. Germline V CDR1 and CDR2: DFQATT, SNEGSKA (reference sequence). CDR3 residues: CSAATSASAASSYNEQFF. The CDR3 DNA reads as TGCAGTGCCGCCACCTCGGCCTCTGCGGCCAGCTCCTACAATGAGCAATTCTTC.

The chain couples TRBV20-1 to TRBJ2-7; D unresolved. V dropped 6 bases and J dropped 0 bases, with 15 bases sitting between them. Germline CDR1 is DFQATT and CDR2 is SNEGSKA (reference sequence). There are 14 residues in the CDR3. The CDR3 nucleotides are TGCAGTGCCTACCGGAGAGACAACTCCTACGAGCAGTACTTC. This encodes CSAYRRDNSYEQYF.

The V gene is TRBV11-3, the J gene TRBJ2-5, with TRBD1 identical over 8 bases. This CDR3 region has 15 residues. Germline V gene data show CDR1 as SGHNT and CDR2 as YENEEA. The V segment lost 5 bases and the J segment 1 base; nucleotides outside the gene matches: 6. The CDR3 loop reads CASSLDRGPQETQYF. The CDR3 coding sequence is TGTGCCAGCAGCCTCGACAGGGGACCCCAAGAGACCCAGTACTTC.

The rearrangement uses TRBV11-2 and TRBJ2-3; D may be TRBD2 (5 bases). V gave up 7 bases and J gave up 2 bases, with 16 bases separating them. Per the germline V gene, CDR1 is SGHAT and CDR2 is FQNNGV. CDR3 length: 15 amino acids. CDR3 amino acids: CASISSVRTTDTQYF. DNA of the CDR3: TGTGCCAGCATCAGTAGCGTGAGGACCACAGATACGCAGTATTTT.

This clone was detected many times. J is TRBJ2-5 and V is TRBV5-6, with 12 positions matching TRBD2. This CDR3 region has 14 residues. Losses at the gene ends were 5 bases for V and 6 bases for J; bases not matched to a gene: 5. Germline values: CDR1 SGHDT, CDR2 YYEEEE. CDR3 protein: CASSLTSGRKTQYF. The CDR3 DNA is TGTGCCAGCAGTCTGACTAGCGGGAGAAAGACCCAGTACTTC. The full variable domain, completed using reference TRBV5-6 and TRBJ2-5, is DAGVTQSPTHLIKTRGQQVTLRCSPKSGHDTVSWYQQALGQGPQFIFQYYEEEERQRGNFPDRFSGHQFPNYSSELNVNALLLGDSALYLCASSLTSGRKTQYFGPGTRLLVL.

This clone was picked up many times. The J gene is TRBJ2-2, the V gene TRBV30, with 14 bases identical to TRBD2. Germline values: CDR1 GTSNPN, CDR2 SVGIG (reference sequence). The length of the CDR3 is 15 residues. The V gene end was trimmed by 5 bases and the J gene end by 6 bases; junction bases not matched to a gene: 5. CDR3 sequence: CAWDPGLAGAGELFF. The CDR3 DNA reads as TGTGCCTGGGACCCGGGACTAGCGGGAGCCGGGGAGCTGTTTTTT.

Here the CDR3 reads CASSGEYWPNEKLFF. DNA for the CDR3: TGTGCCAGCAGCGGCGAGTACTGGCCTAATGAAAAACTGTTTTTT. This rearrangement joins TRBV7-8 to TRBJ1-4; no clear D. The CDR3 loop spans 15 amino acids. Between the trimmed V and J ends, which lost 5 bases and 3 bases, there was a span of 13 bases. CDR1 is SGHVS, CDR2 FQNEAQ, per germline.

On this clone: A junction boundary mismatches the germline segment, possibly from a read error. This sequence joins TRBV19 and TRBJ1-5; 8 positions match TRBD1. Germline V gene lookup returns CDR1 LNHDA and CDR2 SQIVND (reference sequence). The CDR3 length is 16 residues. Here the CDR3 reads CASSQYGQGYNQPHHF. The CDR3 coding sequence is TGTGCCAGTAGCCAATACGGACAGGGCTATAATCAGCCCCATCATTTT.

This clone was seen repeatedly, ten times or more. J is TRBJ1-3 and V is TRBV3-1; no firm D call. V was cut by 1 base and J by 5 bases, with 6 bases left in between. The CDR3 loop spans 13 amino acids. Germline lookup yields CDR1 LGHDT and CDR2 YNNKEL (reference sequence). This CDR3 reads CASSQGERNTIYF. In DNA form, the CDR3 reads TGTGCCAGCAGCCAAGGGGAGAGAAACACCATATATTTT.

In its sample, this clone was seen many times. V and J are TRBV20-1 and TRBJ1-2; D call uncertain. There are 14 residues in the CDR3. The germline V gene has CDR1 DFQATT and CDR2 SNEGSKA (reference sequence). The germline V and J ends were trimmed by 3 bases and 5 bases, with 16 bases remaining between them. The CDR3 bases are TGCAGTGCTAGGAGAAATGAGGTTGGTTATGGCTACACCTTC. Translating gives CSARRNEVGYGYTF.

The chain uses TRBV18 and TRBJ2-7; 11 nucleotides align to TRBD1. Germline loops: CDR1 KGHSH, CDR2 LQKENI. The length of the CDR3 is 15 residues. V shed 2 bases and J 2 bases; nucleotides not matched to a gene: 2. The DNA of the CDR3 is TGTGCCAGCTCACCAGGACAGGGGGCACCCTACGAGCAGTACTTC. It yields the protein CASSPGQGAPYEQYF.

In this sample, this clone turned up many times. The chain couples TRBV7-3 to TRBJ2-3; 8 nucleotides align to TRBD1. J lost 4 bases, V lost 5 bases, and 2 bases had no gene match. This CDR3 is built from 13 residues. Germline V lookup: CDR1 SGHTA, CDR2 FQGTGA. The CDR3 loop reads CASSLQGADTQYF. The CDR3 DNA sequence: TGTGCCAGCAGCCTACAGGGGGCAGATACGCAGTATTTT.